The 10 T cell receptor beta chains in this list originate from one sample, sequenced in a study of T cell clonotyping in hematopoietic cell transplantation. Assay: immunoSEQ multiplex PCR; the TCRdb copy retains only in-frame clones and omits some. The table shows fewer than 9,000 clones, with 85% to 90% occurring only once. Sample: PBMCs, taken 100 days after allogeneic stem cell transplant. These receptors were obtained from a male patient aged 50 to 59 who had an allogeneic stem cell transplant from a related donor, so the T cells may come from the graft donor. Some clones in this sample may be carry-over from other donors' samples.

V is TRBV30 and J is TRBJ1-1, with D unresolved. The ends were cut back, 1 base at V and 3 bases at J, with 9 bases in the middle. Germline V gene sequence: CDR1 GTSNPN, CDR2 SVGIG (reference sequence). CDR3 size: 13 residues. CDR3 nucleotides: TGTGCCTGGAGTGAGGAGAGCCACACTGAAGCTTTCTTT. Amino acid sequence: CAWSEESHTEAFF.

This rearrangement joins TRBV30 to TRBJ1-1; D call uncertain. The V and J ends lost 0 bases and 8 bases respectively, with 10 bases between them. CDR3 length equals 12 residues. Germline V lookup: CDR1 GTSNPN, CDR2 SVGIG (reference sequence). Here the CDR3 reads CAWSVSMVEAFF. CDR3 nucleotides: TGTGCCTGGAGTGTCTCCATGGTGGAAGCTTTCTTT.

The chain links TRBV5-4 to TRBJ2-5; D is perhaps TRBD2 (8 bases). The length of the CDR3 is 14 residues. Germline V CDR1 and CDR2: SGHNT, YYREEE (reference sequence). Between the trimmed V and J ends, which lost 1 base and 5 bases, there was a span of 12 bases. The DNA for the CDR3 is TGTGCCAGCAGCTTGCGGGGGGGACAGGAGACCCAGTACTTC. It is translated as CASSLRGGQETQYF. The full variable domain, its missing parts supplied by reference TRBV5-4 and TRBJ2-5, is ETGVTQSPTHLIKTRGQQVTLRCSSQSGHNTVSWYQQALGQGPQFIFQYYREEENGRGNFPPRFSGLQFPNYSSELNVNALELDDSALYLCASSLRGGQETQYFGPGTRLLVL.

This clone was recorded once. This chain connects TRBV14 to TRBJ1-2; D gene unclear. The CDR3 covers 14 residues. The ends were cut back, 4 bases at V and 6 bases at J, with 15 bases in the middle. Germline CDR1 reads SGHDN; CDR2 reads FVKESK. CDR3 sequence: CASSPTTRSDGYTF. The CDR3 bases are TGTGCCAGCAGCCCCACGACCCGGAGTGATGGCTACACCTTC.

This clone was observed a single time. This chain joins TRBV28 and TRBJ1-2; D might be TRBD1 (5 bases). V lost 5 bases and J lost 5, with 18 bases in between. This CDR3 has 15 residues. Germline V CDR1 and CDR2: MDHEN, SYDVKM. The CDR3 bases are TGTGCCAGCAGTCCACCACAGGAAAGTCGTTATGGCTACACCTTC. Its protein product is CASSPPQESRYGYTF.

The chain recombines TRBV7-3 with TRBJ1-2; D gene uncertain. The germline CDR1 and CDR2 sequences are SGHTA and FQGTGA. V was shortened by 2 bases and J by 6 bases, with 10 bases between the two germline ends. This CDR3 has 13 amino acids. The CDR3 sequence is CASSLAGIDGYTF. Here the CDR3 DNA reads TGTGCCAGCAGCTTAGCTGGGATAGATGGCTACACCTTC.

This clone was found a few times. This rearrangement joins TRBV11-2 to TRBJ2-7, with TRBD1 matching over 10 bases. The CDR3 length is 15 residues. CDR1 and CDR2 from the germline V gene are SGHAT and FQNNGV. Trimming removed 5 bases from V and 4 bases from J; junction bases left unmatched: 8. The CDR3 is CASSAGTGEGYEQYF. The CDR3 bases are TGTGCCAGCAGCGCAGGGACAGGGGAGGGTTACGAGCAGTACTTC.

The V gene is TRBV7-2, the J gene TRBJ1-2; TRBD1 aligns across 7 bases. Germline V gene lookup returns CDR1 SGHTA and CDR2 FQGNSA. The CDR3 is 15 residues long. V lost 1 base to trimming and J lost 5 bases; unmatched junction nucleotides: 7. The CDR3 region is CASSLEGRGRYGYTF. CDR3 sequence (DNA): TGTGCCAGCAGCTTAGAGGGTAGGGGGCGTTATGGCTACACCTTC.

The CDR3 region is CASSGTGSRGDTQYF. The DNA of the CDR3 is TGTGCCAGCAGCGGGACAGGTAGCAGGGGAGATACGCAGTATTTT. The chain uses TRBV25-1 and TRBJ2-3, with 8 nucleotides matching TRBD1. The CDR3 has 15 amino acids. The V gene end was trimmed by 6 bases and the J gene end by 5 bases; junction bases not matched to a gene: 10. Germline CDR1 and CDR2: MGHDK and SYGVNS. Combining the CDR3 with reference TRBV25-1 and TRBJ2-3 gives the whole variable domain EADIYQTPRYLVIGTGKKITLECSQTMGHDKMYWYQQDPGMELHLIHYSYGVNSTEKGDLSSESTVSRIRTEHFPLTLESARPSHTSQYLCASSGTGSRGDTQYFGPGTRLTVL.

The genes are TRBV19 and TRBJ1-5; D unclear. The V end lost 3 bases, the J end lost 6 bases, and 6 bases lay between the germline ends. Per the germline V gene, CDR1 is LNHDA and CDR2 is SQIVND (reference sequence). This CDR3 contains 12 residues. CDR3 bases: TGTGCCAGTAGTATCGGCGTTCAGCCCCAGCATTTT. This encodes CASSIGVQPQHF.